This TCR beta chain was captured in a study of T cell responses to AZD1222 COVID-19 vaccine. Per the germline V gene, CDR1 is LGHNA and CDR2 is YNFKEQ. The junction had 13 bases not matched to a gene; V was cut back by 0 bases and J by 0 bases. The CDR3 loop spans 20 amino acids. The repertoire was sequenced with immunoSEQ multiplex PCR; TCRdb's copy has only in-frame clones and lacks some. The sample has fewer than 140,000 clones; roughly 88% are singletons. The receptor's source is an adult who received the AZD1222 COVID-19 vaccine. The sample consisted of peripheral blood, taken 28 days after the second AZD1222 dose. This sequence joins TRBV4-2 and TRBJ2-7; 11 positions agree with TRBD2. Written as DNA, the CDR3 is TGTGCCAGCAGCCAAGATCACAATCCGGGACTAGCGGCCCCCTCCTACGAGCAGTACTTC. Translated: CASSQDHNPGLAAPSYEQYF.